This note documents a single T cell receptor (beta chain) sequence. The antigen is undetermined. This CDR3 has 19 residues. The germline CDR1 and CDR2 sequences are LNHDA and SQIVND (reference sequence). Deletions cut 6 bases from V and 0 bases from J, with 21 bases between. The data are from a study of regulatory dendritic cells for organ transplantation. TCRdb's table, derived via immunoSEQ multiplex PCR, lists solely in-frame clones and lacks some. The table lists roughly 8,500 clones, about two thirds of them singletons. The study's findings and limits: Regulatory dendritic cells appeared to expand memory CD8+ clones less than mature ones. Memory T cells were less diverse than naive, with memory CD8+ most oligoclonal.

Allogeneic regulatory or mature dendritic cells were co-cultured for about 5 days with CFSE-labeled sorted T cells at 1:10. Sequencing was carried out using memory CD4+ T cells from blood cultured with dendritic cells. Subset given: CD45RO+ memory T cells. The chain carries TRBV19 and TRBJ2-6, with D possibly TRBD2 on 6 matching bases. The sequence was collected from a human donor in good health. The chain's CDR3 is CASSVSPGAESSGANVLTF. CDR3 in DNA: TGTGCCAGTAGCGTCTCACCGGGAGCAGAGAGCTCTGGGGCCAACGTCCTGACTTTC.